These 30 T cell receptor beta chains came from one sample sequenced in a study of blood T cell repertoires in COVID-19 (TCRdb year 2020). Library method: the immunoSEQ multiplex PCR assay. As stored in TCRdb, this immuneACCESS dataset retains in-frame rearrangements with V and J assigned. A fraction of the clones does not appear; measured against another copy, unresolved V genes explain less than half of the discrepancy, and the remainder lacks a known reason. This sample is represented by under 250,000 clones; about 85% of them were singletons. The ten largest clones take up about a tenth of the sample. The specimen was PBMCs or T cells enriched from blood (not recorded which). The receptors derive from a man younger than 40 who had recovered from COVID-19.

This clone was seen once. The chain has TRBV14 and TRBJ2-3, with 9 bases fitting TRBD2. The CDR3 extends over 19 amino acids. V lost 3 bases, J lost 1 base, and 14 bases stayed unmatched. The V gene's germline CDR1 is SGHDN and CDR2 FVKESK. The CDR3 here is CASSHRPSGGSKGTDTQYF. The CDR3 DNA reads TGTGCCAGCAGCCATAGACCCAGCGGGGGGTCCAAAGGCACAGATACGCAGTATTTT.

The V and J genes are TRBV29-1 and TRBJ2-7; TRBD2 is a possible D gene (5 bases). The CDR3 length is 12 residues. In germline, CDR1 is SQVTM, CDR2 ANQGSEA. V was shortened by 4 bases and J by 4 bases, with 11 bases between the two germline ends. The CDR3: CSVGEEVYEQYF. Here the CDR3 DNA reads TGCAGCGTTGGCGAGGAGGTGTACGAGCAGTACTTC.

This clone was recorded a few times. The V and J genes are TRBV5-1 and TRBJ2-7, with 7 bases aligning to TRBD2. The germline V gene encodes CDR1 SGHRS and CDR2 YFSETQ. This CDR3 contains 16 residues. V lost 4 bases and J lost 6; bases outside the gene matches: 16. This CDR3 is CASSIYAGTTNPEQYF. As DNA, the CDR3 is TGCGCCAGCAGCATCTACGCCGGGACTACTAATCCCGAGCAGTACTTC.

This chain connects TRBV21-1 to TRBJ2-1; TRBD2 is the table's D call, not checked against the DNA. TRBV21-1 is a recognized pseudogene. The CDR3 is 16 amino acids. The CDR3 region has the DNA TGTGCCAGCAGCAAAAAGTTTATTGGTGCGGCAAGTGAGCAGTTCTTC. It is translated as CASSKKFIGAASEQFF.

This clone has a single count. This chain joins TRBV4-1 and TRBJ2-7; TRBD2 agrees at 7 bases. Per germline, CDR1 MGHRA and CDR2 YSYEKL. V gave up 3 bases and J gave up 4 bases; unmatched junction bases: 6. The CDR3 totals 14 residues. CDR3 loop: CASSQAGVPYEQYF. CDR3 nucleotides: TGCGCCAGCAGCCAGGCGGGAGTTCCATACGAGCAGTACTTC.

The V and J genes are TRBV30 and TRBJ1-5; 10 positions agree with TRBD1. The CDR3 is made up of 16 amino acids. The V gene end was trimmed by 8 bases and the J gene end by 2 bases; junction bases not matched to a gene: 12. The germline V gene encodes CDR1 GTSNPN and CDR2 SVGIG (reference sequence). The DNA for the CDR3 is TGTGCCACGGACAGGGGGGGGGTTGCGGGCAATCAGCCCCAGCATTTT. This encodes CATDRGGVAGNQPQHF. Supplemented by reference TRBV30 and TRBJ1-5, the full variable domain reads SQTIHQWPATLVQPVGSPLSLECTVEGTSNPNLYWYRQAAGRGLQLLFYSVGIGQISSEVPQNLSASRPQDRQFILSSKKLLLSDSGFYLCATDRGGVAGNQPQHFGDGTRLSIL.

The V call is TRBV28, the J call TRBJ1-1; no definite D call. V was cut by 5 bases and J by 7 bases, with 8 bases left in between. The length of the CDR3 is 11 residues. CDR1 MDHEN and CDR2 SYDVKM come from the germline V gene. CDR3: CASSIRFEAFF. CDR3 bases: TGTGCCAGCAGTATCCGGTTTGAAGCTTTCTTT.

The V call is TRBV3-1 (or the pseudogene TRBV3-2), the J call TRBJ1-1, with D uncertain. The CDR3 sequence is 13 residues long. Trimming cost V 1 base and J 10 bases, with 13 bases left between them. In germline, CDR1 is LGHDT, CDR2 YNNKEL (reference sequence). CDR3 loop: CASSQGPARGAFF. The CDR3 region has the DNA TGTGCCAGCAGCCAAGGACCCGCGCGGGGAGCTTTCTTT.

V gene TRBV18 combines with J gene TRBJ2-2, with 7 bases that match TRBD2. The CDR3 runs 16 residues. Looked up from germline, CDR1 is KGHSH and CDR2 is LQKENI. Trimming cost V 0 bases and J 4 bases; bases outside gene matches: 5. The CDR3 sequence is CASSPPSSGGTGELFF. Here the CDR3 DNA reads TGTGCCAGCTCACCACCGTCTAGCGGTGGCACCGGGGAGCTGTTTTTT.

The chain joins TRBV7-9 to TRBJ2-3, with TRBD2 identical over 8 bases. The CDR3 loop spans 14 amino acids. The germline V gene has CDR1 SEHNR and CDR2 FQNEAQ (reference sequence). The ends lost 6 bases at V and 4 bases at J; junction bases unmatched: 6. CDR3 in amino acids: CASRTGGPADTQYF. For the CDR3, the DNA is TGTGCCAGCAGGACGGGGGGGCCGGCAGATACGCAGTATTTT.

The chain has TRBV18 and TRBJ2-7; TRBD1 matches at 9 bases. The CDR3 consists of 15 residues. V lost 3 bases to trimming and J lost 7 bases; unmatched junction nucleotides: 10. Germline assignment: CDR1 KGHSH and CDR2 LQKENI. CDR3 DNA sequence: TGTGCCAGCTCACCGCGACAGGGGGGCGACGAGGAGCAGTACTTC. As protein: CASSPRQGGDEEQYF. Full variable domain (rest looked up from reference TRBV18 and TRBJ2-7): NAGVMQNPRHLVRRRGQEARLRCSPMKGHSHVYWYRQLPEEGLKFMVYLQKENIIDESGMPKERFSAEFPKEGPSILRIQQVVRGDSAAYFCASSPRQGGDEEQYFGPGTRLTVT.

The rearrangement links TRBV5-4 to TRBJ1-4, with D uncertain. Trimming cost V 1 base and J 5 bases, with 9 bases left between them. The CDR3 has 14 amino acids. Germline CDR1 and CDR2: SGHNT and YYREEE (reference sequence). The chain's CDR3 is CASSLKQHNEKLFF. The DNA for the CDR3 is TGTGCCAGCAGCTTGAAACAGCACAATGAAAAACTGTTTTTT. The full variable domain, its missing parts supplied by reference TRBV5-4 and TRBJ1-4, is ETGVTQSPTHLIKTRGQQVTLRCSSQSGHNTVSWYQQALGQGPQFIFQYYREEENGRGNFPPRFSGLQFPNYSSELNVNALELDDSALYLCASSLKQHNEKLFFGSGTQLSVL.

The chain recombines TRBV19 with TRBJ2-5; D is unresolved. The CDR3 consists of 13 residues. The germline V gene has CDR1 LNHDA and CDR2 SQIVND (reference sequence). Deletions cut 4 bases from V and 0 bases from J, with 6 bases between. The CDR3 sequence: CASSTTNQETQYF. CDR3 nucleotide sequence: TGTGCCAGTAGTACGACAAACCAAGAGACCCAGTACTTC.

The chain has TRBV30 and TRBJ2-7, with TRBD1 as a possible D gene (5 bases). The CDR3 is 14 amino acids. Trimming pared 6 bases from V and 5 bases from J, leaving 20 bases between. Germline V gene lookup returns CDR1 GTSNPN and CDR2 SVGIG (reference sequence). The CDR3 DNA sequence: TGTGCCTGTCCACTGAAGGGGCAGCCGAACGAGCAGTACTTC. Translated: CACPLKGQPNEQYF.

V and J are TRBV6-1 and TRBJ2-5; a possible D gene is TRBD1 (6 bases). The CDR3 has 16 amino acids. Trimming stripped 0 bases from V and 2 bases from J, with 13 bases between. CDR1 is MNHNS, CDR2 SASEGT, per germline. The CDR3 here is CASSEAWTADQETQYF. CDR3 coding DNA: TGTGCCAGCAGTGAAGCATGGACAGCCGATCAAGAGACCCAGTACTTC.

This clone came up a few times. The V call is TRBV3-1 (or the pseudogene TRBV3-2), the J call TRBJ1-5, with 10 bases that match TRBD1. V gave up 6 bases and J gave up 4 bases; unmatched junction bases: 12. Germline values: CDR1 LGHDT, CDR2 YNNKEL (reference sequence). The CDR3 is 17 amino acids. The CDR3 here is CASSQTGGISGNQPQHF. The CDR3 bases are TGTGCCAGCAGTCAGACAGGGGGCATATCTGGGAATCAGCCCCAGCATTTT.

V and J are TRBV10-3 and TRBJ2-3, with TRBD1 matching 12 bases. The CDR3 length is 17 residues. J lost 0 bases, V lost 7 bases, and 8 bases had no gene match. From germline, CDR1 is ENHRY and CDR2 SYGVKD. The CDR3 DNA follows: TGTGCCATCAATCAAGGGACAGGGGGCGTTAGCACAGATACGCAGTATTTT. This sequence encodes CAINQGTGGVSTDTQYF.

A word on this clone: Other DNA sequences in the sample encode the same CDR3. The chain carries TRBV5-1 and TRBJ2-5, with a tentative D call TRBD2 (6 bases). V dropped 0 bases and J dropped 2 bases, with 11 bases sitting between them. The V gene's germline CDR1 is SGHRS and CDR2 YFSETQ. The CDR3 length is 15 residues. CDR3 sequence (DNA): TGCGCCAGCAGCTTGGCCGGGACTGGACAAGAGACCCAGTACTTC. Its protein product is CASSLAGTGQETQYF.

J is TRBJ2-1 and V is TRBV6-5; 9 positions match TRBD1. Germline assignment: CDR1 MNHEY and CDR2 SVGAGI. Germline trimming cut 4 bases from V and 9 bases from J; bases unmatched to any gene: 7. The CDR3 loop spans 14 amino acids. The CDR3 DNA is TGTGCCAGCAGTTTAAGACAGGGGGTTACTGAGCAGTTCTTC. Encoded protein: CASSLRQGVTEQFF.

V and J are TRBV5-6 and TRBJ1-5, with D possibly being TRBD1 (6 bases). V shed 4 bases and J shed 0 bases, with 14 bases lying between them. CDR1 is SGHDT, CDR2 YYEEEE, per germline. This CDR3 region has 16 residues. The CDR3 spells CASSGGGPISNQPQHF. The CDR3 bases are TGTGCCAGCAGCGGGGGCGGGCCTATTAGCAATCAGCCCCAGCATTTT. Based on the CDR3 plus reference TRBV5-6 and TRBJ1-5, the full variable domain is DAGVTQSPTHLIKTRGQQVTLRCSPKSGHDTVSWYQQALGQGPQFIFQYYEEEERQRGNFPDRFSGHQFPNYSSELNVNALLLGDSALYLCASSGGGPISNQPQHFGDGTRLSIL.

This chain uses TRBV10-3 with TRBJ2-7, with 10 bases that match TRBD2. The CDR3 is 16 amino acids. CDR1 and CDR2 (germline): ENHRY, SYGVKD. V gave up 0 bases and J gave up 0 bases; unmatched junction bases: 2. The CDR3 sequence: CAISESASGSSYEQYF. The CDR3 DNA reads TGTGCCATCAGTGAGTCCGCTAGCGGGAGCTCCTACGAGCAGTACTTC.

The gene calls are TRBV10-1 and TRBJ1-1; 7 nucleotides match TRBD1. This CDR3 has 15 amino acids. V dropped 6 bases and J dropped 0; count of bases not matched to a gene: 7. From germline, CDR1 is WNHNN and CDR2 SYGVQD (reference sequence). In DNA, the CDR3 is TGCGCCAGCAGGGATGGACAGGCCTTGAACACTGAAGCTTTCTTT. Translated, it gives CASRDGQALNTEAFF.

The chain uses TRBV3-1 (or the pseudogene TRBV3-2) and TRBJ1-3; D gene unclear. This CDR3 is built from 16 residues. Trimming took off 1 base at V and 0 bases at J, with 10 bases between the two ends. Per germline, CDR1 LGHDT and CDR2 YNNKEL (reference sequence). The CDR3 spells CASSQAGLLSGNTIYF. In nucleotides, the CDR3 is TGTGCCAGCAGCCAAGCGGGTCTCCTCTCTGGAAACACCATATATTTT.

This chain joins TRBV5-1 and TRBJ2-4; no reliable D call. The CDR3 sequence is 14 residues long. The V end was cut by 4 bases, the J end by 0 bases, with 8 bases between. Per the germline V gene, CDR1 is SGHRS and CDR2 is YFSETQ. CDR3 sequence (DNA): TGCGCCAGCAGCGACTCACTAGCCAAAAACATTCAGTACTTC. This codes for CASSDSLAKNIQYF.

Only one count was recorded for this clone. The rearrangement uses TRBV11-2 and TRBJ2-7; D not resolved. V gave up 5 bases and J gave up 5 bases, with 10 bases separating them. There are 12 residues in the CDR3. The V gene's germline CDR1 is SGHAT and CDR2 FQNNGV. The CDR3 spells CASSRGSHEQYF. The CDR3, as DNA: TGTGCCAGCAGCCGCGGAAGTCACGAGCAGTACTTC.

The count of this clone is one. The chain is built from TRBV12-5 and TRBJ2-5; 7 bases are a match to TRBD1. Per germline, CDR1 LGHNT and CDR2 FRNRAP. The CDR3 has 16 residues. The J segment lost 1 base and the V segment lost 7 bases, leaving 12 bases of the junction unmatched. The CDR3 reads CASAKGDRASQETQYF. CDR3 nucleotides: TGTGCTAGTGCCAAAGGTGACAGGGCTAGCCAAGAGACCCAGTACTTC.

This chain links TRBV4-1 with TRBJ2-1; TRBD2 matches at 7 bases. There are 20 residues in the CDR3. Trimming took 0 bases from V and 0 from J; bases not matched to a gene: 14. Looked up from germline, CDR1 is MGHRA and CDR2 is YSYEKL. CDR3 in amino acids: CASSQDYRPSGDLSYNEQFF. The CDR3 nucleotides read TGCGCCAGCAGCCAAGATTATAGGCCTAGCGGAGATCTCTCCTACAATGAGCAGTTCTTC.

The rearrangement uses TRBV5-1 and TRBJ2-3, with TRBD2 matching 7 bases. CDR1 is SGHRS, CDR2 YFSETQ, per germline. The V and J ends lost 3 bases and 2 bases, in that order; junction bases with no gene match: 6. CDR3 length equals 15 residues. The CDR3 region is CASSSGTTVTDTQYF. For the CDR3, the DNA is TGCGCCAGCAGCTCCGGGACTACCGTCACAGATACGCAGTATTTT.

The chain uses TRBV28 and TRBJ1-6; no firm D call. The CDR3 runs 12 residues. CDR1 and CDR2 from the germline V gene are MDHEN and SYDVKM. V lost 7 bases, J lost 15 bases, and 16 bases lay in between. CDR3 loop: CASTSMGVHLHF. CDR3 DNA sequence: TGTGCCAGCACCTCAATGGGAGTGCACCTCCACTTT.

This chain links TRBV5-4 with TRBJ1-2; D perhaps matches TRBD1 (5 bases). Germline V gene data show CDR1 as SGHNT and CDR2 as YYREEE (reference sequence). This CDR3 comprises 17 residues. Trimming cost V 4 bases and J 7 bases, with 26 bases left between them. The CDR3 loop reads CASSPGGAGAGTVGYTF. The CDR3 DNA reads as TGTGCCAGCAGCCCCGGAGGGGCGGGTGCAGGGACCGTTGGCTACACCTTC.